This section outlines one T cell receptor beta chain sequence together with its context. Its target is unknown. The data belong to a study of T cell responses to AZD1222 COVID-19 vaccine. Study-wide results and caveats: Repertoire sampling was restricted to post-peak T cell response timepoints.

Repertoires were generated with immunoSEQ multiplex PCR, while TCRdb's copy carries only in-frame clones and drops some. The table has around 110,000 clones, roughly nine tenths seen once. The CDR3 loop spans 15 amino acids. CDR1 MNHEY and CDR2 SVGAGI come from the germline V gene. The ends were cut back, 4 bases at V and 0 bases at J, with 12 bases in the middle. This clonotype was sampled from an adult in good health. This chain connects TRBV6-5 to TRBJ1-1; D not resolved. The material sequenced was peripheral blood, taken on day 0 of AZD1222 vaccination. The CDR3 DNA sequence: TGTGCCAGCAGTTCGTTTTCGGACCTGAACACTGAAGCTTTCTTT. Amino acid sequence: CASSSFSDLNTEAFF.